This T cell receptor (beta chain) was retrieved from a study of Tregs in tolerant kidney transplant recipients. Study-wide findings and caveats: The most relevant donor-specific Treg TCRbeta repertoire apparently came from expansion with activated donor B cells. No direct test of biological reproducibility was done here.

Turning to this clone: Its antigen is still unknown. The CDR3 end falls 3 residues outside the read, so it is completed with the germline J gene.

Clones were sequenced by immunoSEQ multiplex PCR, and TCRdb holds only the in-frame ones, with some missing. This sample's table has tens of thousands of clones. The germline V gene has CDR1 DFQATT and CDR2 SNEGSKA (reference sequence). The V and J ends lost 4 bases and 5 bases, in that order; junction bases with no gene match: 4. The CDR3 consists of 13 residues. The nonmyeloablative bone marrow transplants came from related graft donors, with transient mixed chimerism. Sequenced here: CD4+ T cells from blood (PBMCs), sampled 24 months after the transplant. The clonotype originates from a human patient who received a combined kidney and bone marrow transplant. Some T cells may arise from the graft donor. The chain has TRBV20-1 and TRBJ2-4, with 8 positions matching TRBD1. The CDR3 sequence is CSANHRGENIQYF. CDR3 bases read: TGCAGTGCTAACCACAGGGGGGAAAACATT.